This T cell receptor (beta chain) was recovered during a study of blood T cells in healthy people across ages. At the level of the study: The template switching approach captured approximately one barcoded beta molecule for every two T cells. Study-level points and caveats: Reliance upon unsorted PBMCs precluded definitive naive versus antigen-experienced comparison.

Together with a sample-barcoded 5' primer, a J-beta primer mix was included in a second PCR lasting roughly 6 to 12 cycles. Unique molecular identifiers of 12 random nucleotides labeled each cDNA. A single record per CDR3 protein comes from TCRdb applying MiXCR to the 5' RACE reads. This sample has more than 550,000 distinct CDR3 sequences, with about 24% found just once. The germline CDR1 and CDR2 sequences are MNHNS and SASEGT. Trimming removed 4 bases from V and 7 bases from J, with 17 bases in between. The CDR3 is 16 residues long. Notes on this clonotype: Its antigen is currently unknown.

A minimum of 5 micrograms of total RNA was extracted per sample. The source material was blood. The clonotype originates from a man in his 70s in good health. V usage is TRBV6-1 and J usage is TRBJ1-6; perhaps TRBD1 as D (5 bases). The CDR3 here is CASSGTRTITNSPLHF. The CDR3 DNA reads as TGTGCCAGCAGTGGAACAAGGACAATCACGAATTCACCCCTCCACTTT.